This is a list of T cell receptor beta chains from one sample in a study of blood T cells in healthy people across ages. TCRdb independently ran MiXCR on the 5' RACE reads; one entry per CDR3 protein. The data hold hundreds of thousands of distinct CDR3 sequences, with approximately 30% observed a single time. Sequencing used blood. The receptors were gathered from a woman at least 80 years old in good health. The CDR3 runs from the conserved cysteine through the conserved F or W. Clone size is given for some rows only: seen once, a few or many times, or a class if the clone is expanded.

V: TRBV10-3
size: many
length: 13
J: TRBJ1-1
CDR3: CAITRPGATEAFF

V: TRBV20-1
size: many
length: 15
J: TRBJ1-5
CDR3: CSALGRGATDQPQHF

V: TRBV12-3/TRBV12-4
size: few
length: 12
J: TRBJ2-1
CDR3: CASSLAVGEQFF

V: TRBV11-2
size: many
length: 17
J: TRBJ2-1
CDR3: CASSLDDRSLGKDEQFF

V: TRBV6-1
size: NA
length: 13
J: TRBJ2-1
CDR3: CASTLNQGNEQFF

V: TRBV3-1
size: many
length: 15
J: TRBJ1-2
CDR3: CASSHRDRGSYGYTF

V: TRBV12-3/TRBV12-4
size: many
length: 13
J: TRBJ2-3
CDR3: CASSWGTTDTQYF

V: TRBV27
size: many
length: 17
J: TRBJ2-6
CDR3: CASSLAGGRSGANVLTF

V: TRBV7-9
size: many
length: 14
J: TRBJ2-5
CDR3: CASSLDGPPETQYF

V: TRBV7-2
size: many
length: 13
J: TRBJ1-2
CDR3: CASSLRRGVGYTF

V: TRBV12-3/TRBV12-4
size: many
length: 15
J: TRBJ1-5
CDR3: CASSAFLGSNQPQHF

V: TRBV7-2
size: many
length: 14
J: TRBJ2-7
CDR3: CASSYGGTPYEQYF

V: TRBV12-3/TRBV12-4
size: once
length: 13
J: TRBJ2-1
CDR3: CTSTKDTYNEQFF

V: TRBV7-2
size: few
length: 14
J: TRBJ1-6
CDR3: CASSSGTGNSPRHF

V: TRBV20-1
size: NA
length: 16
J: TRBJ2-5
CDR3: CSATRGSGGADKTQYF

V: TRBV12-3/TRBV12-4
size: NA
length: 16
J: TRBJ2-7
CDR3: CASSLKGWGTAYEQYF

V: TRBV2
size: NA
length: 15
J: TRBJ2-5
CDR3: CASRVLAGGPETQYF

V: TRBV19
size: many
length: 16
J: TRBJ2-7
CDR3: CASSDKGQGVSYEQYF

V: TRBV11-3
size: few
length: 14
J: TRBJ2-1
CDR3: CASSQQGAHDEQFF

V: TRBV10-2
size: few
length: 14
J: TRBJ2-1
CDR3: CASSRDIAYNEQFF

V: TRBV7-2
size: NA
length: 12
J: TRBJ2-1
CDR3: CASSTAYNEQFF

V: TRBV6-6
size: few
length: 15
J: TRBJ2-1
CDR3: CASNPTGGSYNEQFF

V: TRBV27
size: many
length: 14
J: TRBJ1-4
CDR3: CASSPRAGGEKLFF

V: TRBV7-9
size: few
length: 16
J: TRBJ1-6
CDR3: CASSLAIDGRGWTLHF

V: TRBV4-2
size: NA
length: 15
J: TRBJ2-5
CDR3: CASSMSGGARETQYF

V: TRBV6-6
size: few
length: 16
J: TRBJ2-3
CDR3: CASSSTGPHSTDTQYF

V: TRBV20-1
size: many
length: 15
J: TRBJ2-1
CDR3: CSARVSRGSYNEQFF

V: TRBV5-4
size: many
length: 15
J: TRBJ2-3
CDR3: CASSPTLGDTDTQYF

V: TRBV6-4
size: NA
length: 16
J: TRBJ2-2
CDR3: CASSMAGTSGAGELFF

V: TRBV20-1
size: NA
length: 16
J: TRBJ2-7
CDR3: CSAQPTASGGYYEQYF

V: TRBV20-1
size: many
length: 13
J: TRBJ2-7
CDR3: CSAPGQGGYEQYF

V: TRBV7-2
size: few
length: 15
J: TRBJ1-1
CDR3: CASSLAARGNTEAFF

V: TRBV3-1
size: NA
length: 15
J: TRBJ1-2
CDR3: CASSQSDRGSGGYTF

V: TRBV19
size: NA
length: 16
J: TRBJ2-3
CDR3: CATRRVGGGTADTQYF

V: TRBV6-6
size: many
length: 14
J: TRBJ2-1
CDR3: CASTGLATYNEQFF

V: TRBV20-1
size: NA
length: 16
J: TRBJ2-7
CDR3: CSARDLGSITKDEQYF

V: TRBV28
size: few
length: 14
J: TRBJ1-2
CDR3: CASIEGAGYYGYTF

V: TRBV20-1
size: NA
length: 14
J: TRBJ2-5
CDR3: CSAPPGPMSETQYF

V: TRBV5-1
size: many
length: 15
J: TRBJ2-7
CDR3: CASSFDGGGASEQYF

V: TRBV5-6
size: few
length: 12
J: TRBJ2-7
CDR3: CASSQTRYEQYF

V: TRBV12-3/TRBV12-4
size: NA
length: 11
J: TRBJ1-3
CDR3: CASSPGNTIYF

V: TRBV18
size: few
length: 14
J: TRBJ1-6
CDR3: CASSPNGGNSPLHF

V: TRBV7-2
size: NA
length: 13
J: TRBJ1-2
CDR3: CASSWGFQGGYTF

V: TRBV6-1
size: NA
length: 15
J: TRBJ2-1
CDR3: CASRNPGQGANEQFF

V: TRBV6-5
size: many
length: 15
J: TRBJ2-4
CDR3: CASSYSRQDKNIQYF

V: TRBV19
size: NA
length: 15
J: TRBJ2-1
CDR3: CASSSQGVYGETQFF

V: TRBV15
size: few
length: 14
J: TRBJ1-2
CDR3: CATSCKGQLNGYTF

V: TRBV30
size: NA
length: 14
J: TRBJ2-2
CDR3: CAWSTSGGSGELFF

V: TRBV20-1
size: NA
length: 16
J: TRBJ2-4
CDR3: CSAKSLQGLAKNIQYF

V: TRBV5-1
size: few
length: 10
J: TRBJ2-2
CDR3: CASNTGELFF

V: TRBV7-2
size: NA
length: 14
J: TRBJ1-6
CDR3: CASSLGDRGTPPHF

V: TRBV7-2
size: NA
length: 15
J: TRBJ2-7
CDR3: CASSTKDRLNYEQYF

V: TRBV12-3/TRBV12-4
size: few
length: 14
J: TRBJ1-1
CDR3: CASHLGVGNTEAFF

V: TRBV30
size: many
length: 14
J: TRBJ2-5
CDR3: CAWSNGGIQETQYF

V: TRBV5-1
size: many
length: 12
J: TRBJ1-1
CDR3: CASSFTGFEAFF